This entry concerns a single T cell receptor beta chain. A J-beta primer mix and a sample-barcoded 5' primer were used in a second PCR of about 7 to 12 cycles. TCRdb independently ran MiXCR on the 5' RACE reads; one entry per CDR3 protein. The sample records about 720,000 distinct CDR3 sequences, roughly 25% being singletons. CDR3 length: 15 residues. With V trimmed by 0 bases and J by 2 bases, 4 bases remained unmatched. In germline, CDR1 is SGHRS, CDR2 YFSETQ. This specimen comes from a study of blood T cells in healthy people across ages. These records were also assigned to another study, of T cells of mothers and their children. From that study: Related mother-child pairs shared slightly more overlap than unrelated pairs, but the difference was non-significant.

The sequence derives from a boy younger than 18 in good health. Sequences were obtained from blood. The chain employs TRBV5-1 and TRBJ2-5; 7 bases agree with TRBD1. Here the CDR3 reads CASSLVPGQQETQYF. The CDR3 bases are TGCGCCAGCAGCTTGGTACCGGGACAGCAAGAGACCCAGTACTTC. The complete variable domain, with remaining parts taken from reference TRBV5-1 and TRBJ2-5, reads KAGVTQTPRYLIKTRGQQVTLSCSPISGHRSVSWYQQTPGQGLQFLFEYFSETQRNKGNFPGRFSGRQFSNSRSEMNVSTLELGDSALYLCASSLVPGQQETQYFGPGTRLLVL.